These T cell receptor beta chains were read from a single sample in a study of cytomegalovirus exposure and HLA in healthy donors. Using immunoSEQ multiplex PCR, the repertoire was profiled, and TCRdb retains in-frame clones only, with some absent. The data show under 150,000 clones, with around 80% seen just once and over 2% held by the top ten. Sample: PBMCs. The receptors were sampled from a man in his fifties or sixties in good health and CMV-seronegative. Each CDR3 is given with its conserved first and last residue. Each record gives: CDR3 DNA, CDR3 protein, D gene, CDR3 length, J gene, clone size, V gene. The D gene is left open where the match is weak. Size values are once, few and many counts, or a class for expanded clones, and some rows have none.

CDR3 DNA: TGTGCCAGCAGTACACCCCAGGGGGAGGCTGGCTACACCTTC
CDR3 protein: CASSTPQGEAGYTF
D gene: TRBD1
CDR3 length: 14
J gene: TRBJ1-2
clone size: .
V gene: TRBV6-5

CDR3 DNA: TGTGCCAGCACAAATGGGGACAGGACTGAAGCTTTCTTT
CDR3 protein: CASTNGDRTEAFF
D gene: TRBD1
CDR3 length: 13
J gene: TRBJ1-1
clone size: .
V gene: TRBV6-6

CDR3 DNA: TGCGCCAGCAGCCAAGTAGACCAGGGGCTCTATGGCTACACCTTC
CDR3 protein: CASSQVDQGLYGYTF
D gene: .
CDR3 length: 15
J gene: TRBJ1-2
clone size: .
V gene: TRBV4-1

CDR3 DNA: TGTGCCAGCAGCCACAGAAAAGCCAATTCACCCCTCCACTTT
CDR3 protein: CASSHRKANSPLHF
D gene: .
CDR3 length: 14
J gene: TRBJ1-6
clone size: .
V gene: TRBV5-6

CDR3 DNA: TGTGCCAGTAGTATAGGTACCCATAGAGGTAATTCACCCCTCCACTTT
CDR3 protein: CASSIGTHRGNSPLHF
D gene: .
CDR3 length: 16
J gene: TRBJ1-6
clone size: .
V gene: TRBV19

CDR3 DNA: TGTGCCAGCAGCCCTCTGAGGACCGGGGAGCTGTTTTTT
CDR3 protein: CASSPLRTGELFF
D gene: .
CDR3 length: 13
J gene: TRBJ2-2
clone size: .
V gene: TRBV11-3

CDR3 DNA: TGTGCCTGGAGCGACAGGGGGCTGCGGGAAGCTTTCTTT
CDR3 protein: CAWSDRGLREAFF
D gene: TRBD1
CDR3 length: 13
J gene: TRBJ1-1
clone size: .
V gene: TRBV30

CDR3 DNA: TGTGCCAGCAGTGCATTACCGGGACTCTATCCTGGGGCCAACGTCCTGACTTTC
CDR3 protein: CASSALPGLYPGANVLTF
D gene: .
CDR3 length: 18
J gene: TRBJ2-6
clone size: .
V gene: TRBV25-1

CDR3 DNA: TGTGCCAGCTCACCCCTACGGGAAGAGACCCAGTACTTC
CDR3 protein: CASSPLREETQYF
D gene: .
CDR3 length: 13
J gene: TRBJ2-5
clone size: .
V gene: TRBV18

CDR3 DNA: TGTGCCAGCAGCCAAGGACAGAACACTGAAGCTTTCTTT
CDR3 protein: CASSQGQNTEAFF
D gene: .
CDR3 length: 13
J gene: TRBJ1-1
clone size: few
V gene: TRBV14

CDR3 DNA: TGTGCCAGCCTACGACTAGCGGGGAACACAGATACGCAGTATTTT
CDR3 protein: CASLRLAGNTDTQYF
D gene: TRBD2
CDR3 length: 15
J gene: TRBJ2-3
clone size: .
V gene: TRBV2

CDR3 DNA: TGTGCCACCAGCAGTGAGATTCTTGACAATGAGCAGTTCTTC
CDR3 protein: CATSSEILDNEQFF
D gene: .
CDR3 length: 14
J gene: TRBJ2-1
clone size: .
V gene: TRBV15

CDR3 DNA: TGTGCCAGCAGCTTAGGCGACGGAGTCACAGATACGCAGTATTTT
CDR3 protein: CASSLGDGVTDTQYF
D gene: .
CDR3 length: 15
J gene: TRBJ2-3
clone size: .
V gene: TRBV7-9

CDR3 DNA: TGTGCCAGCAAAGACAGCTTCCAAGAGACCCAGTACTTC
CDR3 protein: CASKDSFQETQYF
D gene: .
CDR3 length: 13
J gene: TRBJ2-5
clone size: .
V gene: TRBV28

CDR3 DNA: TGCGCCAGCAGCTTGAGTCCAGGGGGATCCTACAATGAGCAGTTCTTC
CDR3 protein: CASSLSPGGSYNEQFF
D gene: TRBD1
CDR3 length: 16
J gene: TRBJ2-1
clone size: .
V gene: TRBV5-1

CDR3 DNA: TGTGCCTGGAGTGAACTAGGGACCCAGTACTTC
CDR3 protein: CAWSELGTQYF
D gene: .
CDR3 length: 11
J gene: TRBJ2-5
clone size: .
V gene: TRBV30

CDR3 DNA: TGTGCCAGCAGTTTACAGGGGATGGATCAGCCCCAGCATTTT
CDR3 protein: CASSLQGMDQPQHF
D gene: TRBD1
CDR3 length: 14
J gene: TRBJ1-5
clone size: .
V gene: TRBV2

CDR3 DNA: TGTGCCAGCAGCTTAACCGGGACTTCCCCGGTGGATACGCAGTATTTT
CDR3 protein: CASSLTGTSPVDTQYF
D gene: .
CDR3 length: 16
J gene: TRBJ2-3
clone size: .
V gene: TRBV7-3

CDR3 DNA: TGTGCCAGCAGCTTAGAGGGACAGACTTACACTGAAGCTTTCTTT
CDR3 protein: CASSLEGQTYTEAFF
D gene: TRBD1
CDR3 length: 15
J gene: TRBJ1-1
clone size: .
V gene: TRBV11-2

CDR3 DNA: TGTGCCAGCAGTGATCGGCAGGGGAAGGATGGCTACACCTTC
CDR3 protein: CASSDRQGKDGYTF
D gene: .
CDR3 length: 14
J gene: TRBJ1-2
clone size: .
V gene: TRBV2

CDR3 DNA: TGCAGCGTCGCAGGGGCAAAGACAGGGGGATTGGATACGCAGTATTTT
CDR3 protein: CSVAGAKTGGLDTQYF
D gene: TRBD1
CDR3 length: 16
J gene: TRBJ2-3
clone size: .
V gene: TRBV29-1

CDR3 DNA: TGTGCCAGCAGCTTAGCGGGGGGGCTTGAGCAGTTCTTC
CDR3 protein: CASSLAGGLEQFF
D gene: TRBD2
CDR3 length: 13
J gene: TRBJ2-1
clone size: .
V gene: TRBV13

CDR3 DNA: TGCAGCGTTGGCGAGACGACAGGGTCGCCGCACTTC
CDR3 protein: CSVGETTGSPHF
D gene: TRBD1
CDR3 length: 12
J gene: TRBJ2-5
clone size: .
V gene: TRBV29-1

CDR3 DNA: TGTGCCAGCAGCTTACGGGGTAACACCGGGGAGCTGTTTTTT
CDR3 protein: CASSLRGNTGELFF
D gene: .
CDR3 length: 14
J gene: TRBJ2-2
clone size: .
V gene: TRBV11-3

CDR3 DNA: TGTGCCAGTAGTACCTTAGCGGGAGACGAGACCCAGTACTTC
CDR3 protein: CASSTLAGDETQYF
D gene: TRBD2
CDR3 length: 14
J gene: TRBJ2-5
clone size: .
V gene: TRBV19

CDR3 DNA: TGTGCCAGCAGCCCGGCTAGCGGGAGGTCAGATACGCAGTATTTT
CDR3 protein: CASSPASGRSDTQYF
D gene: TRBD2
CDR3 length: 15
J gene: TRBJ2-3
clone size: .
V gene: TRBV13

CDR3 DNA: TGTGCCAGCAGCAAAGGGACAGGGATAGGCGAGCAGTACTTC
CDR3 protein: CASSKGTGIGEQYF
D gene: .
CDR3 length: 14
J gene: TRBJ2-7
clone size: .
V gene: TRBV21-1

CDR3 DNA: TGTGCCAGCAGCCTGGGACAGACGAACACCGGGGAGCTGTTTTTT
CDR3 protein: CASSLGQTNTGELFF
D gene: TRBD1
CDR3 length: 15
J gene: TRBJ2-2
clone size: .
V gene: TRBV11-1

CDR3 DNA: TGTGCCAGCAGCCGACAGGGCATCGCTGAAGCTTTCTTT
CDR3 protein: CASSRQGIAEAFF
D gene: TRBD1
CDR3 length: 13
J gene: TRBJ1-1
clone size: .
V gene: TRBV6-5

CDR3 DNA: TGCGCCAGCAGCCATGACAGGCAAGAAGCTTTCTTT
CDR3 protein: CASSHDRQEAFF
D gene: .
CDR3 length: 12
J gene: TRBJ1-1
clone size: .
V gene: TRBV5-1

CDR3 DNA: TGCGCCAGCAGCGAAAGGACAGGGCTTACAGATACGCAGTATTTT
CDR3 protein: CASSERTGLTDTQYF
D gene: TRBD1
CDR3 length: 15
J gene: TRBJ2-3
clone size: .
V gene: TRBV5-1

CDR3 DNA: TGCAGCGGCGTAGGTGGGGCAGCTGAAAAACTGTTTTTT
CDR3 protein: CSGVGGAAEKLFF
D gene: .
CDR3 length: 13
J gene: TRBJ1-4
clone size: .
V gene: TRBV29-1

CDR3 DNA: TGTGCCAGTAGTATAGACCCGACAGGGATGGGAGGCTACACCTTC
CDR3 protein: CASSIDPTGMGGYTF
D gene: TRBD1
CDR3 length: 15
J gene: TRBJ1-2
clone size: .
V gene: TRBV19

CDR3 DNA: TGTGCCAGCAGCTTAGGCCCCACTAGAGAAGGGGGCGTGTTCTTC
CDR3 protein: CASSLGPTREGGVFF
D gene: TRBD1
CDR3 length: 15
J gene: TRBJ2-1
clone size: .
V gene: TRBV7-9

CDR3 DNA: TGTGCCAGCAGCAGGAGGCGGTCCGAGAACACCGGGGAGCTGTTTTTT
CDR3 protein: CASSRRRSENTGELFF
D gene: .
CDR3 length: 16
J gene: TRBJ2-2
clone size: .
V gene: TRBV7-6

CDR3 DNA: TGTGTTTTGAGCGTGATTGATGGCTACACCTTC
CDR3 protein: CVLSVIDGYTF
D gene: .
CDR3 length: 11
J gene: TRBJ1-2
clone size: few
V gene: TRBV30

CDR3 DNA: TGTGCCAGCAGCTTTGCACGTGGCATGAACACTGAAGCTTTCTTT
CDR3 protein: CASSFARGMNTEAFF
D gene: .
CDR3 length: 15
J gene: TRBJ1-1
clone size: once
V gene: TRBV12-1

CDR3 DNA: TGTGCCATCAGTGAGCCTAGCGGGGGACATACGAACACCGGGGAGCTGTTTTTT
CDR3 protein: CAISEPSGGHTNTGELFF
D gene: TRBD2
CDR3 length: 18
J gene: TRBJ2-2
clone size: .
V gene: TRBV10-3

CDR3 DNA: TGTGCCAGCAGACGGCAGGGGCCCTACAATGAGCAGTTCTTC
CDR3 protein: CASRRQGPYNEQFF
D gene: .
CDR3 length: 14
J gene: TRBJ2-1
clone size: .
V gene: TRBV2

CDR3 DNA: TGTGCCAGCAGTTGGCAGTACAGCACTGAAGCTTTCTTT
CDR3 protein: CASSWQYSTEAFF
D gene: .
CDR3 length: 13
J gene: TRBJ1-1
clone size: .
V gene: TRBV27

CDR3 DNA: TGTGCCAGCAGTGAAGCGAGGAGGAATGGCTACACCTTC
CDR3 protein: CASSEARRNGYTF
D gene: .
CDR3 length: 13
J gene: TRBJ1-2
clone size: .
V gene: TRBV2

CDR3 DNA: TGTGCCAGTAACAGGGGCACTGAAGCTTTCTTT
CDR3 protein: CASNRGTEAFF
D gene: TRBD1
CDR3 length: 11
J gene: TRBJ1-1
clone size: .
V gene: TRBV5-4

CDR3 DNA: TGTGCCAGCAGCCCGGGACTAGCGGGAGGGCGGTTATACAATGAGCAGTTCTTC
CDR3 protein: CASSPGLAGGRLYNEQFF
D gene: TRBD2
CDR3 length: 18
J gene: TRBJ2-1
clone size: .
V gene: TRBV11-2

CDR3 DNA: TGTGCCAGTAGTGCCACAGGAAGCCTTAGCTATGGCTACACCTTC
CDR3 protein: CASSATGSLSYGYTF
D gene: .
CDR3 length: 15
J gene: TRBJ1-2
clone size: few
V gene: TRBV19

CDR3 DNA: TGCGCCAGCAGTCCCGGGACAGGGGAGGAGAGTGAAAAACTGTTTTTT
CDR3 protein: CASSPGTGEESEKLFF
D gene: TRBD1
CDR3 length: 16
J gene: TRBJ1-4
clone size: few
V gene: TRBV5-1

CDR3 DNA: TGTGCCAGCAGTGACCCCGCAGGGGACTCCTACGAGCAGTACTTC
CDR3 protein: CASSDPAGDSYEQYF
D gene: .
CDR3 length: 15
J gene: TRBJ2-7
clone size: .
V gene: TRBV6-1

CDR3 DNA: TGTGCCAGCAGTTTTTCGGGGATTAATTCACCCCTCCACTTT
CDR3 protein: CASSFSGINSPLHF
D gene: .
CDR3 length: 14
J gene: TRBJ1-6
clone size: .
V gene: TRBV27

CDR3 DNA: TGTGCCAGCAGTTACTCCCCAGACAGGCTCCCCGGGGAGCTGTTTTTT
CDR3 protein: CASSYSPDRLPGELFF
D gene: .
CDR3 length: 16
J gene: TRBJ2-2
clone size: few
V gene: TRBV6-5

CDR3 DNA: TGTGCCTGGAGTGGAAAGGCCGGGACACAGGGCTGGAATGAGCAGTTCTTC
CDR3 protein: CAWSGKAGTQGWNEQFF
D gene: .
CDR3 length: 17
J gene: TRBJ2-1
clone size: .
V gene: TRBV30

CDR3 DNA: TGTGCCAGCAGCTCCCGGGACTTCTCACAAGAGACCCAGTACTTC
CDR3 protein: CASSSRDFSQETQYF
D gene: .
CDR3 length: 15
J gene: TRBJ2-5
clone size: few
V gene: TRBV7-9

CDR3 DNA: TGTGCCAGCAGCTTAGCCGGGACAGGGTTTATTTGGTCACCCCTCCACTTT
CDR3 protein: CASSLAGTGFIWSPLHF
D gene: TRBD1
CDR3 length: 17
J gene: TRBJ1-6
clone size: .
V gene: TRBV11-2

CDR3 DNA: TGCGCCAGCGGGGAGAGCGGTGCCGGGGAGCTGTTTTTT
CDR3 protein: CASGESGAGELFF
D gene: .
CDR3 length: 13
J gene: TRBJ2-2
clone size: .
V gene: TRBV4-1